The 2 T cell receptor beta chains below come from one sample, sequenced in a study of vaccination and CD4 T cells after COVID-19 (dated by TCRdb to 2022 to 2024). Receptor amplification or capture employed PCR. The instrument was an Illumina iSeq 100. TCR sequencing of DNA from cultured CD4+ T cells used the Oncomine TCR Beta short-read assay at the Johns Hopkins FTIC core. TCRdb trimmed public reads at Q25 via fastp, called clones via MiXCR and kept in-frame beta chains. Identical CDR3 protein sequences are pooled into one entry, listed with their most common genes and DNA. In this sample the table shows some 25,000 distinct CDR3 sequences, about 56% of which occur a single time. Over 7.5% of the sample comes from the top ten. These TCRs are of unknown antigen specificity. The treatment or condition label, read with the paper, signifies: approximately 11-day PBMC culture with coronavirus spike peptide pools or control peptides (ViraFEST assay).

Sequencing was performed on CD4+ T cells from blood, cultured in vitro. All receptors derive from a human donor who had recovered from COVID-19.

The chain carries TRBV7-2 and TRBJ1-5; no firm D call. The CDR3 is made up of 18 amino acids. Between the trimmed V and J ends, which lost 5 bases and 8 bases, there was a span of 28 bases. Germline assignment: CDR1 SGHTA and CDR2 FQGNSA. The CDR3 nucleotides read TGTGCCAGCAGCCCCCGGGCCCCCCTGAACGCGCGGATGGAGCCCCAGCATTTT. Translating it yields CASSPRAPLNARMEPQHF.

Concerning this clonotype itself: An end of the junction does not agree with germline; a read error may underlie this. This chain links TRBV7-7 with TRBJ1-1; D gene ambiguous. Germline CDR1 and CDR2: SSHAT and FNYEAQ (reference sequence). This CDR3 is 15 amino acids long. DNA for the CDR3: TGTGCTAGCAGCCCACTGAACCGGGCTGGGACTGAAGCTTTCTTT. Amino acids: CASSPLNRAGTEAFF.